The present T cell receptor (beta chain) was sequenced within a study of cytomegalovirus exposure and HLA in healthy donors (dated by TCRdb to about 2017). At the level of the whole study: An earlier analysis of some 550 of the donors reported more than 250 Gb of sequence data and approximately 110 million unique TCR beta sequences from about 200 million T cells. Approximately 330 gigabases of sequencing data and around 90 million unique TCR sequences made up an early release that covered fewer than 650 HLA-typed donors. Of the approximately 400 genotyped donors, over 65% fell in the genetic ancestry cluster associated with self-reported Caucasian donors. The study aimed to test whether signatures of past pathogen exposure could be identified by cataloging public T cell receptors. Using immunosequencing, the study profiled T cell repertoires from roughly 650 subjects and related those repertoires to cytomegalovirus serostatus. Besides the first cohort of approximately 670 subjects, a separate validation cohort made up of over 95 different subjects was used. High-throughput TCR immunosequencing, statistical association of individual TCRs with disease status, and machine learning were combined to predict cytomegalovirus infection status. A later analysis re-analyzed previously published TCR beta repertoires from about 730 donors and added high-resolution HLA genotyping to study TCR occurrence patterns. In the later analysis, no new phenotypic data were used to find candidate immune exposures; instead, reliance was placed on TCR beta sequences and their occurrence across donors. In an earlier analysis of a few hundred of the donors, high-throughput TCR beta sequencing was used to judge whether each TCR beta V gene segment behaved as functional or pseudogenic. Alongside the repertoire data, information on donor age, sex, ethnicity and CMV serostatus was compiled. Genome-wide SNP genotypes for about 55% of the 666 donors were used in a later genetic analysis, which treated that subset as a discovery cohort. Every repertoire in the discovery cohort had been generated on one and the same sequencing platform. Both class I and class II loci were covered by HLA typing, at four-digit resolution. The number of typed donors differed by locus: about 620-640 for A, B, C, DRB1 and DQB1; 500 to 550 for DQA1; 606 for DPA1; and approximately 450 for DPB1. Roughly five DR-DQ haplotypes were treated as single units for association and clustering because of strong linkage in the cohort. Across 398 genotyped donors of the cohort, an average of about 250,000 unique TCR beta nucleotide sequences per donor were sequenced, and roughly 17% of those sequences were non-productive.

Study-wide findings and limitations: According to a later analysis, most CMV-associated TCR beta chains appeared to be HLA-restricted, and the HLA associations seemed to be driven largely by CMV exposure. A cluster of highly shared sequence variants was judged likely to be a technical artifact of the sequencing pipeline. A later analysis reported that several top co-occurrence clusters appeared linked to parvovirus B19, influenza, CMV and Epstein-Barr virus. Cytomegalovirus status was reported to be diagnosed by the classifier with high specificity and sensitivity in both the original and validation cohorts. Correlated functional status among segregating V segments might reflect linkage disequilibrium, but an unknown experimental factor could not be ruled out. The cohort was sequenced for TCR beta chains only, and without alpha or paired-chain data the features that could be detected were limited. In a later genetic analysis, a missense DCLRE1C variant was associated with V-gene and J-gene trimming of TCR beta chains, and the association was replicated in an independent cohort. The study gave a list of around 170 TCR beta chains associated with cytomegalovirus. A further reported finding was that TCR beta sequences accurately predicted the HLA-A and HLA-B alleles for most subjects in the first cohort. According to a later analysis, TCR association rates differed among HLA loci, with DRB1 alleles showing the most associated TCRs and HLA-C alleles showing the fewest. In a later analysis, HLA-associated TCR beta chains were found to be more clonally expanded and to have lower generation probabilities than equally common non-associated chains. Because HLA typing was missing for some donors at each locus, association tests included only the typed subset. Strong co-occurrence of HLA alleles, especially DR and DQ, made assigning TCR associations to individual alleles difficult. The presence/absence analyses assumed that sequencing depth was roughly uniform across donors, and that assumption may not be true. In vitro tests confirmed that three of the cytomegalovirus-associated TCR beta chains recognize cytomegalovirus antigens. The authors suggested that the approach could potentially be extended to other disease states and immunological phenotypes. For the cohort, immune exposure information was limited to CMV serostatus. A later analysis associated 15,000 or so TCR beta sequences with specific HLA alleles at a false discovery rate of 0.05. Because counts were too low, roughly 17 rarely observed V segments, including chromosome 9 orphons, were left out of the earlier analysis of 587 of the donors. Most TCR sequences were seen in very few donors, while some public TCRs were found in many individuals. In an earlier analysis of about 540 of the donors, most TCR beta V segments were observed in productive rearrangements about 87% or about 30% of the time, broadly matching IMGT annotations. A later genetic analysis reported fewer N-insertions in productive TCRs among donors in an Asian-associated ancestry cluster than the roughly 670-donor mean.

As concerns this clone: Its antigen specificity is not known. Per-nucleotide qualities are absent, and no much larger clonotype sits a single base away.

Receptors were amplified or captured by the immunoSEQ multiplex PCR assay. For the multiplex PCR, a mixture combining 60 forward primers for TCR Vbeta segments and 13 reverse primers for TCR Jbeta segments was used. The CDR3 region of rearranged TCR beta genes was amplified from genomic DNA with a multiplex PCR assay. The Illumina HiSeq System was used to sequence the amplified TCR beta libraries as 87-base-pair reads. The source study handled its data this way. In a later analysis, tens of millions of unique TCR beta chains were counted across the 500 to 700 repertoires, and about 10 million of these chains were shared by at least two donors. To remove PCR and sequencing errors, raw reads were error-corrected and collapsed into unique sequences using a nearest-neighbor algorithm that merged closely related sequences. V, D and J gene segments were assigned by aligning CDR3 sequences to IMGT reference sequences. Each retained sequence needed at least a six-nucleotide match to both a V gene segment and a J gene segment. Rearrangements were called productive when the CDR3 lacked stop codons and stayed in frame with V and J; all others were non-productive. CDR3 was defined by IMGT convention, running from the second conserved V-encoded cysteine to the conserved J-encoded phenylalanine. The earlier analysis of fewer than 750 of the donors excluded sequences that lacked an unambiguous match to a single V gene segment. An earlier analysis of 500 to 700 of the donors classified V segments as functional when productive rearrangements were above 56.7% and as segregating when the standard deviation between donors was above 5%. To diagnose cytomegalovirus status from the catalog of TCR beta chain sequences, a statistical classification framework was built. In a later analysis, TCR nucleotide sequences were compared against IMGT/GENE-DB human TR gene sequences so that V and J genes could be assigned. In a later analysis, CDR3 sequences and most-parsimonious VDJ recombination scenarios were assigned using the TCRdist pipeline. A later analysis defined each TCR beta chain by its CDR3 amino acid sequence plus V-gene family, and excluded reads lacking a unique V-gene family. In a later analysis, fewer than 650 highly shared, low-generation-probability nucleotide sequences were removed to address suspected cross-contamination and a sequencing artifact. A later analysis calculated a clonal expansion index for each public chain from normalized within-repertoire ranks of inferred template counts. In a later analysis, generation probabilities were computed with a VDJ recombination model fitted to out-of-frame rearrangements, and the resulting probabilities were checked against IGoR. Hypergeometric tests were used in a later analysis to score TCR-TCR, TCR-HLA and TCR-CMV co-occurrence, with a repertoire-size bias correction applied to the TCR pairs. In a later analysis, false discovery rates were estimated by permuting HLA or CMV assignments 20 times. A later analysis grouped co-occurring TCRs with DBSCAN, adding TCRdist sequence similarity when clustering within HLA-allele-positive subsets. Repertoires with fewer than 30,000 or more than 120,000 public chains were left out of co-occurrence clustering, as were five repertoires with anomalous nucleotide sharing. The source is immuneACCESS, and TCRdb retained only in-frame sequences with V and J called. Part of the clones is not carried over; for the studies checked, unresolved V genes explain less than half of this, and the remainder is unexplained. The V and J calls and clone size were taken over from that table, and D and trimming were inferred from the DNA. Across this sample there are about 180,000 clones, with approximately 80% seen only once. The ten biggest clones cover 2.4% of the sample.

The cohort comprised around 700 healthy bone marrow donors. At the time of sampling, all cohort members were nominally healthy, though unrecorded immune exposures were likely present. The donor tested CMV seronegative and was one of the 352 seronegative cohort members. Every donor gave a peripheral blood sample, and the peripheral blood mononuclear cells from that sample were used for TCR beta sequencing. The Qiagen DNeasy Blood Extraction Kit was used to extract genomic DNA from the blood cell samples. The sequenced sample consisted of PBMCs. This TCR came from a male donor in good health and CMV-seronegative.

The DNA sequence is TGCGCCAGCAGCTTGGGGGACAGGGGCTACAATGAGCAGTTCTTC. Translated, it gives CASSLGDRGYNEQFF. The chain uses TRBV5-1 and TRBJ2-1, and TRBD1 aligns with 10 junction nucleotides. Reading from cysteine to phenylalanine, the CDR3 counts 15 amino acids. The only DNA kept is the CDR3, 45 bases in frame from the first base. CDR1 and CDR2, per the germline V gene, are SGHRS and YFSETQ. V ends up 0 bases short and J 3 bases short, with an unmatched junction base count of 0. Extended through the reference TRBV5-1 and TRBJ2-1 proteins, this CDR3 yields the full variable domain: KAGVTQTPRYLIKTRGQQVTLSCSPISGHRSVSWYQQTPGQGLQFLFEYFSETQRNKGNFPGRFSGRQFSNSRSEMNVSTLELGDSALYLCASSLGDRGYNEQFFGPGTRLTVL.